The 32 T cell receptor beta chains below come from one sample, sequenced in a study of cytotoxic CD8 clonotypes in ibrutinib-treated CLL. Profiled with immunoSEQ multiplex PCR; TCRdb holds only in-frame clones, not every one. The table lists around 300,000 clones, around four fifths of them singletons. Sequencing was performed on PBMCs, taken before ibrutinib treatment. These receptors were obtained from a human donor with chronic lymphocytic leukemia.

V usage is TRBV5-6 and J usage is TRBJ2-2; TRBD2 matches at 7 bases. The CDR3 has 13 residues. The V gene's germline CDR1 is SGHDT and CDR2 YYEEEE. The ends lost 3 bases at V and 12 bases at J; junction bases unmatched: 8. CDR3 sequence (DNA): TGTGCCAGCAGCTCCGACTGGGGGACTAAGCTGTTTTTT. It encodes CASSSDWGTKLFF.

The chain carries TRBV27 and TRBJ2-1; TRBD2 matches at 12 bases. CDR3 length: 15 residues. Looked up from germline, CDR1 is MNHEY and CDR2 is SMNVEV (reference sequence). V shed 1 base and J 6 bases; nucleotides not matched to a gene: 1. CDR3 protein: CASSLWGLAGNEQFF. As DNA, the CDR3 is TGTGCCAGCAGTTTATGGGGACTAGCGGGCAATGAGCAGTTCTTC.

The chain joins TRBV5-6 to TRBJ2-1; the D gene is possibly TRBD1 (6 bases). Germline CDR1 and CDR2: SGHDT and YYEEEE. The V and J ends lost 4 bases and 3 bases respectively, with 11 bases between them. The CDR3 totals 14 residues. In nucleotides, the CDR3 is TGTGCCAGCAGCCTACAGGGCTTCTACAATGAGCAGTTCTTC. Translated, it gives CASSLQGFYNEQFF.

The rearrangement joins TRBV9 to TRBJ2-5; 11 bases line up with TRBD2. The V gene end was trimmed by 3 bases and the J gene end by 3 bases; junction bases not matched to a gene: 7. This CDR3 comprises 16 residues. The germline CDR1 and CDR2 sequences are SGDLS and YYNGEE. CDR3 nucleotides: TGTGCCAGCAGCGCGGCTAGCGGGAGGCCCGAAGAGACCCAGTACTTC. It codes for CASSAASGRPEETQYF.

This clone was recorded a few times. This chain uses TRBV5-1 with TRBJ1-1; 7 nucleotides match TRBD1. This CDR3 contains 14 residues. The germline V gene has CDR1 SGHRS and CDR2 YFSETQ. V was pared by 6 bases and J by 6 bases, with 11 bases of the junction left unmatched. This CDR3 is CASTSTGVLAEAFF. As DNA, the CDR3 is TGCGCCAGCACCTCTACAGGGGTTCTCGCTGAAGCTTTCTTT.

CDR3 residues: CASSLAWDSPYNEQFF. The CDR3 bases are TGTGCCAGCAGCTTAGCGTGGGATTCCCCCTACAATGAGCAGTTCTTC. The chain has TRBV7-9 and TRBJ2-1, with D uncertain. From germline, CDR1 is SEHNR and CDR2 FQNEAQ (reference sequence). V was clipped by 0 bases and J by 2 bases, with 11 bases between them. This CDR3 is 16 amino acids long. Full variable domain (missing parts from reference TRBV7-9 and TRBJ2-1): DTGVSQNPRHKITKRGQNVTFRCDPISEHNRLYWYRQTLGQGPEFLTYFQNEAQLEKSRLLSDRFSAERPKGSFSTLEIQRTEQGDSAMYLCASSLAWDSPYNEQFFGPGTRLTVL.

The rearrangement joins TRBV10-3 to TRBJ2-2; the D gene could be TRBD1 or TRBD2 (6 bases each). The CDR3 contains 14 residues. The V end lost 7 bases, the J end lost 5 bases, and 14 bases lay between the germline ends. Germline V lookup: CDR1 ENHRY, CDR2 SYGVKD. CDR3 region: CAINVQGGTGELFF. The CDR3 bases are TGTGCCATCAACGTACAGGGAGGTACCGGGGAGCTGTTTTTT.

The chain joins TRBV5-1 to TRBJ2-1; TRBD1 agrees at 9 bases. J was trimmed by 3 bases and V by 4 bases; bases with no gene match: 5. The CDR3 totals 15 residues. The V gene's germline CDR1 is SGHRS and CDR2 YFSETQ. CDR3 sequence: CASSTGQGNYNEQFF. The CDR3 coding sequence is TGCGCCAGCAGCACCGGACAGGGGAACTACAATGAGCAGTTCTTC.

The chain carries TRBV11-2 and TRBJ2-2, with D possibly TRBD2 on 5 matching bases. CDR3 size: 13 residues. Germline V gene lookup returns CDR1 SGHAT and CDR2 FQNNGV. V shed 10 bases and J shed 4 bases, with 13 bases lying between them. The CDR3 region is CAKTLGATGELFF. The CDR3 nucleotides are TGTGCCAAGACCTTGGGAGCCACCGGGGAGCTGTTTTTT.

This chain uses TRBV5-6 with TRBJ2-7; 9 bases fit TRBD1. The CDR3 length is 15 residues. In germline, CDR1 is SGHDT, CDR2 YYEEEE. V lost 4 bases to trimming and J lost 3 bases; unmatched junction nucleotides: 8. CDR3 in amino acids: CASSRDRVAYYEQYF. The CDR3 DNA sequence: TGTGCCAGCAGCAGGGACAGGGTTGCCTACTACGAGCAGTACTTC.

This chain links TRBV10-3 with TRBJ2-2; D perhaps matches TRBD1 (7 bases). The ends were cut back, 6 bases at V and 3 bases at J, with 14 bases in the middle. Germline-derived CDR1 and CDR2 are ENHRY and SYGVKD. The CDR3 has 15 amino acids. The CDR3 bases are TGTGCCATCAGGGCTGGCAGGGGGGACACCGGGGAGCTGTTTTTT. Its translation is CAIRAGRGDTGELFF.

There are a few counts of this clone. The rearrangement links TRBV19 to TRBJ2-7; D tentatively fits TRBD1 or TRBD2 (5 bases each). CDR1 and CDR2 from the germline V gene are LNHDA and SQIVND (reference sequence). Trimming shortened V by 4 bases and J by 1 base, and 14 bases separated the two germline ends. The CDR3 is made up of 15 amino acids. CDR3 sequence (DNA): TGTGCCAGTAGTAATCCGGGACGGCCATCCTACGAGCAGTACTTC. Encoded protein: CASSNPGRPSYEQYF.

The J gene is TRBJ1-2, the V gene TRBV4-3; a possible D gene is TRBD1 (5 bases). This CDR3 is built from 14 residues. Germline CDR1 reads LGHNA; CDR2 reads YSLEER. V was trimmed by 4 bases and J by 6 bases, leaving 15 bases between them. DNA for the CDR3: TGCGCCAGCAGCCCAGGGAGAAGGGGCGATGGCTACACCTTC. This sequence encodes CASSPGRRGDGYTF.

Only a few counts were recorded for this clone. This chain uses TRBV19 with TRBJ2-2; D remains unclear. Germline V lookup: CDR1 LNHDA, CDR2 SQIVND (reference sequence). CDR3 length: 15 amino acids. Trimming stripped 1 base from V and 2 bases from J, with 8 bases between. CDR3 sequence reads: CASSIVLRNTGELFF. The CDR3 region has the DNA TGTGCCAGTAGTATAGTCTTACGTAACACCGGGGAGCTGTTTTTT. The full variable domain, in which reference TRBV19 and TRBJ2-2 provide the parts outside the CDR3, is DGGITQSPKYLFRKEGQNVTLSCEQNLNHDAMYWYRQDPGQGLRLIYYSQIVNDFQKGDIAEGYSVSREKKESFPLTVTSAQKNPTAFYLCASSIVLRNTGELFFGEGSRLTVL.

This clone was seen just once. This CDR3 reads CASGSRLAVTDTQYF. CDR3 nucleotides: TGTGCCAGCGGCTCGCGGCTAGCGGTCACAGATACGCAGTATTTT. The V and J genes are TRBV6-6 and TRBJ2-3, with 7 bases identical to TRBD2. With 8 bases clipped from V and 2 bases from J, the junction kept 10 bases outside the gene matches. The CDR3 length is 15 residues. Germline lookup yields CDR1 MNHNY and CDR2 SVGAGI (reference sequence).

This sequence joins TRBV7-3 and TRBJ2-5, with D perhaps matching TRBD1 or TRBD2 (5 bases each). V was cut by 4 bases and J by 6 bases, with 21 bases left in between. This CDR3 region has 16 residues. Germline CDR1 and CDR2: SGHTA and FQGTGA. The CDR3 region has the DNA TGTGCCAGCAGCTCGAGTGGGCAGGGAGATTGGAAGACCCAGTACTTC. Protein product: CASSSSGQGDWKTQYF.

The chain joins TRBV6-5 to TRBJ2-7; no definite D call. Trimming stripped 7 bases from V and 2 bases from J, with 15 bases between. Per germline, CDR1 MNHEY and CDR2 SVGAGI. This CDR3 has 14 amino acids. This CDR3 is CASTLRQGPYEQYF. CDR3 bases: TGTGCCAGCACCCTCCGACAAGGACCCTACGAGCAGTACTTC.

Turning to this clone: This may arise from a read error, as a much more abundant clone is one base away. This specimen includes other DNA sequences encoding the same CDR3. The J gene is TRBJ2-7, the V gene TRBV2; 9 bases fit TRBD1. Per germline, CDR1 SNHLY and CDR2 FYNNEI. The V and J ends lost 6 bases and 3 bases, in that order; junction bases with no gene match: 0. This CDR3 has 12 amino acids. CDR3 nucleotides: TGTGCCAGCAGGGACAGGGGCTACGAGCAGTACTTC. Translated: CASRDRGYEQYF.

V usage is TRBV7-2 and J usage is TRBJ2-7; D is unresolved. The CDR3 runs to 13 residues. V lost 4 bases and J 4 bases, leaving 11 bases between the germline ends. Germline V gene data show CDR1 as SGHTA and CDR2 as FQGNSA. CDR3 DNA sequence: TGTGCCAGCAGCTCGCAGAATAATTACGAGCAGTACTTC. Protein: CASSSQNNYEQYF.

V gene TRBV7-9 combines with J gene TRBJ1-2; no definite D call. Germline V CDR1 and CDR2: SEHNR, FQNEAQ (reference sequence). Trimming removed 1 base at V and 7 bases at J, with 10 bases between. CDR3 length: 13 amino acids. In nucleotides, the CDR3 is TGTGCCAGCAGCTTAGGGCCCGGGGTTGGCTACACCTTC. It specifies CASSLGPGVGYTF.

This sequence joins TRBV6-5 and TRBJ1-2; D is uncertain. There are 13 residues in the CDR3. Germline V gives CDR1 MNHEY, CDR2 SVGAGI. Trimming pared 3 bases from V and 4 bases from J, leaving 9 bases between. CDR3: CASSYEDGYGYTF. For the CDR3, the DNA is TGTGCCAGCAGTTATGAGGACGGCTATGGCTACACCTTC.

The chain employs TRBV2 and TRBJ1-1, with D unclear. Trimming took 3 bases from V and 5 from J, leaving 13 bases between them. Germline V gene sequence: CDR1 SNHLY, CDR2 FYNNEI. The CDR3 has 14 residues. CDR3 residues: CASSEAPRITEAFF. In nucleotides, the CDR3 is TGTGCCAGCAGTGAGGCCCCTAGGATAACTGAAGCTTTCTTT.

The V gene is TRBV19, the J gene TRBJ1-2; D possibly corresponds to TRBD1 (5 bases). The V and J ends lost 6 bases and 4 bases respectively, with 15 bases between them. Germline-derived CDR1 and CDR2 are LNHDA and SQIVND (reference sequence). CDR3 length: 14 residues. CDR3 sequence (DNA): TGTGCCAGTAGACTAAGGGACGGACGCTATGGCTACACCTTC. This sequence encodes CASRLRDGRYGYTF.

This clone has a handful of counts. The rearrangement uses TRBV7-9 and TRBJ2-3, with TRBD2 as a possible D gene (6 bases). Per the germline V gene, CDR1 is SEHNR and CDR2 is FQNEAQ (reference sequence). The CDR3 has 15 residues. The V end lost 4 bases, the J end lost 0 bases, and 11 bases lay between the germline ends. The CDR3 is CASSSSGTSTDTQYF. The CDR3 nucleotides are TGTGCCAGCAGCTCTTCCGGGACTAGCACAGATACGCAGTATTTT.

This chain links TRBV5-1 with TRBJ2-5, with 9 positions matching TRBD1. The CDR3 loop spans 16 amino acids. J gave up 4 bases and V 7 bases, and 14 bases lay outside the gene matches. Germline V gene sequence: CDR1 SGHRS, CDR2 YFSETQ. The CDR3 nucleotides read TGCGCCAGCCGGGGACAGGGAGGCCCCGGGGTAGAGACCCAGTACTTC. Its translation: CASRGQGGPGVETQYF. Variable domain in full (rest from reference TRBV5-1 and TRBJ2-5): KAGVTQTPRYLIKTRGQQVTLSCSPISGHRSVSWYQQTPGQGLQFLFEYFSETQRNKGNFPGRFSGRQFSNSRSEMNVSTLELGDSALYLCASRGQGGPGVETQYFGPGTRLLVL.

The count of this clone is one. The CDR3 DNA follows: TGCGCCAGCACCCTACAGCGGGTAGTCGATGAGCAGTTCTTC. It is translated as CASTLQRVVDEQFF. This chain links TRBV5-1 with TRBJ2-1; the D gene is possibly TRBD2 (6 bases). Looked up from germline, CDR1 is SGHRS and CDR2 is YFSETQ. The CDR3 covers 14 residues. With 6 bases removed from V and 8 bases from J, the gap between germline ends came to 18 bases. The full variable domain, with the rest looked up from reference TRBV5-1 and TRBJ2-1, is KAGVTQTPRYLIKTRGQQVTLSCSPISGHRSVSWYQQTPGQGLQFLFEYFSETQRNKGNFPGRFSGRQFSNSRSEMNVSTLELGDSALYLCASTLQRVVDEQFFGPGTRLTVL.

This clone turned up a few times. The chain combines TRBV19 with TRBJ2-1, with 15 bases matching TRBD2. V was clipped by 6 bases and J by 0 bases; unmatched bases: 9. CDR3 length: 19 amino acids. CDR1 is LNHDA, CDR2 SQIVND, per germline (reference sequence). The CDR3 DNA sequence: TGTGCCAGTAGAACCGGACTAGCGGGGGGGCGAAGCTCCTACAATGAGCAGTTCTTC. Translated, it gives CASRTGLAGGRSSYNEQFF.

Details on this clone: Different DNA sequences within this sample yield the same CDR3. V gene TRBV9 combines with J gene TRBJ1-2, with a tentative D call TRBD1 (5 bases). Germline V CDR1 and CDR2: SGDLS, YYNGEE. The CDR3 is 14 residues long. Trimming took off 2 bases at V and 0 bases at J, with 8 bases between the two ends. Written as DNA, the CDR3 is TGTGCCAGCAGCGTGGGGGGAACTAACTATGGCTACACCTTC. This gives the protein CASSVGGTNYGYTF.

This clone was counted between two and nine times. The rearrangement uses TRBV10-3 and TRBJ2-7, with TRBD1 matching 8 bases. The CDR3 is 13 amino acids. Germline V gene lookup returns CDR1 ENHRY and CDR2 SYGVKD. Trimming at V came to 7 bases and at J to 4 bases, leaving 6 bases not matched to a gene. CDR3 region: CAITRDRSYEQYF. In DNA, the CDR3 is TGTGCCATCACTCGGGACAGGTCATACGAGCAGTACTTC.

This chain uses TRBV4-2 with TRBJ2-1; TRBD1 might be the D (5 bases). Trimming shortened V by 1 base and J by 7 bases, and 14 bases separated the two germline ends. The CDR3 runs to 15 residues. CDR1 is LGHNA, CDR2 YNFKEQ, per germline. Written as DNA, the CDR3 is TGTGCCAGCAGCCAAGTATCGGAAGGGGTGAATGAGCAGTTCTTC. Translating it yields CASSQVSEGVNEQFF.

V usage is TRBV6-5 and J usage is TRBJ2-1, with TRBD1 matching 7 bases. This CDR3 is 13 amino acids long. After removal of 5 bases from V and 6 bases from J, the junction contained 4 bases not matched to a gene. Germline loops: CDR1 MNHEY, CDR2 SVGAGI. CDR3 residues: CASSPTGFNEQFF. CDR3 sequence (DNA): TGTGCCAGCAGTCCGACAGGGTTCAATGAGCAGTTCTTC.

The gene calls are TRBV7-2 and TRBJ2-4, with TRBD2 matching 11 bases. After removal of 5 bases from V and 1 base from J, the junction contained 4 bases not matched to a gene. The CDR3 loop spans 16 amino acids. CDR1 is SGHTA, CDR2 FQGNSA, per germline. The CDR3 DNA reads as TGTGCCAGCAGCCGCGGACTAGCGGGTGCCAAAAACATTCAGTACTTC. This gives the protein CASSRGLAGAKNIQYF.